Below are 9 T cell receptor beta chains sequenced from a single sample in a study of blood T cell repertoires in COVID-19. The repertoire was sequenced with immunoSEQ multiplex PCR; TCRdb's copy has only in-frame clones and lacks some. The sample includes about 270,000 clones, about 90% of them seen just once. Sequencing input: peripheral blood. These receptor sequences come from a woman between 25 and 40 years old with COVID-19, enrolled during active disease.

This clone was seen only a few times. The chain uses TRBV18 and TRBJ1-1; 7 bases agree with TRBD1. Germline assignment: CDR1 KGHSH and CDR2 LQKENI. Trimming at V came to 4 bases and at J to 4 bases, leaving 12 bases not matched to a gene. There are 16 residues in the CDR3. CDR3 region: CASSQNQGEVRTEAFF. Written as DNA, the CDR3 is TGTGCCAGCTCACAGAACCAGGGGGAAGTACGCACTGAAGCTTTCTTT.

The gene calls are TRBV5-1 and TRBJ2-3, with 13 bases lining up with TRBD2. The CDR3 has 17 residues. V lost 2 bases, J lost 5 bases, and 8 bases stayed unmatched. Germline V gene data show CDR1 as SGHRS and CDR2 as YFSETQ. The CDR3 is CASSFLPGLAGIDTQYF. The DNA of the CDR3 is TGCGCCAGCAGCTTCCTCCCGGGACTAGCGGGGATAGATACGCAGTATTTT. The complete variable domain, with remaining parts taken from reference TRBV5-1 and TRBJ2-3, reads KAGVTQTPRYLIKTRGQQVTLSCSPISGHRSVSWYQQTPGQGLQFLFEYFSETQRNKGNFPGRFSGRQFSNSRSEMNVSTLELGDSALYLCASSFLPGLAGIDTQYFGPGTRLTVL.

This chain links TRBV5-1 with TRBJ2-3; 8 bases are a match to TRBD1. The CDR3 is 14 residues long. Germline V CDR1 and CDR2: SGHRS, YFSETQ. V lost 4 bases, J lost 3 bases, and 4 bases stayed unmatched. The CDR3 region has the DNA TGCGCCAGCAGCCGTGGACAGGGAACAGATACGCAGTATTTT. Residues: CASSRGQGTDTQYF.

This rearrangement joins TRBV18 to TRBJ2-3; 8 bases line up with TRBD2. V was pared by 2 bases and J by 0 bases, with 7 bases of the junction left unmatched. This CDR3 has 17 residues. CDR1 is KGHSH and CDR2 is LQKENI in the germline V gene. The CDR3 reads CASSPKGLAGSTDTQYF. CDR3 coding DNA: TGTGCCAGCTCACCAAAGGGGTTAGCGGGGAGCACAGATACGCAGTATTTT.

The chain combines TRBV19 with TRBJ2-7, with a weak D call TRBD2 (5 bases). CDR3 length: 15 amino acids. Trimming removed 2 bases at V and 1 base at J, with 12 bases between. Germline V gene data show CDR1 as LNHDA and CDR2 as SQIVND (reference sequence). The DNA of the CDR3 is TGTGCCAGTAGTATACGGGGAGAGTGGTCCTACGAGCAGTACTTC. As protein: CASSIRGEWSYEQYF.

This rearrangement joins TRBV30 to TRBJ2-2, with 7 bases lining up with TRBD2. The germline V gene encodes CDR1 GTSNPN and CDR2 SVGIG (reference sequence). V shed 5 bases, J shed 6 bases, and the junction held 0 bases outside the gene matches. The CDR3 extends over 11 amino acids. This CDR3 is CAWAGAGELFF. The CDR3 DNA follows: TGTGCCTGGGCGGGGGCCGGGGAGCTGTTTTTT.

The CDR3 sequence: CASSSRAYEQYF. CDR3 DNA sequence: TGTGCCAGCTCCTCCCGAGCCTACGAGCAGTACTTC. The gene calls are TRBV12-3 or TRBV12-4 and TRBJ2-7; no clear D gene. Trimming removed 8 bases at V and 2 bases at J, with 10 bases between. The CDR3 has 12 residues.

This chain connects TRBV19 to TRBJ1-2; no firm D call. Germline lookup yields CDR1 LNHDA and CDR2 SQIVND (reference sequence). This CDR3 spans 11 amino acids. The V and J ends lost 5 bases and 1 base respectively, with 2 bases between them. Here the CDR3 reads CASSLNYGYTF. The CDR3 DNA reads TGTGCCAGTAGTCTTAACTATGGCTACACCTTC. Combining the CDR3 with reference TRBV19 and TRBJ1-2 gives the whole variable domain DGGITQSPKYLFRKEGQNVTLSCEQNLNHDAMYWYRQDPGQGLRLIYYSQIVNDFQKGDIAEGYSVSREKKESFPLTVTSAQKNPTAFYLCASSLNYGYTFGSGTRLTVV.

Concerning this clone itself: The identical CDR3 is also encoded by other nucleotide sequences in the sample. The chain carries TRBV5-6 and TRBJ2-7, with D perhaps matching TRBD2 (5 bases). The germline CDR1 and CDR2 sequences are SGHDT and YYEEEE. V was pared by 2 bases and J by 4 bases, with 7 bases between. The CDR3 has 12 amino acids. The DNA of the CDR3 is TGTGCCAGCAGCTTAGGAGGATACGAGCAGTACTTC. Amino acids: CASSLGGYEQYF.